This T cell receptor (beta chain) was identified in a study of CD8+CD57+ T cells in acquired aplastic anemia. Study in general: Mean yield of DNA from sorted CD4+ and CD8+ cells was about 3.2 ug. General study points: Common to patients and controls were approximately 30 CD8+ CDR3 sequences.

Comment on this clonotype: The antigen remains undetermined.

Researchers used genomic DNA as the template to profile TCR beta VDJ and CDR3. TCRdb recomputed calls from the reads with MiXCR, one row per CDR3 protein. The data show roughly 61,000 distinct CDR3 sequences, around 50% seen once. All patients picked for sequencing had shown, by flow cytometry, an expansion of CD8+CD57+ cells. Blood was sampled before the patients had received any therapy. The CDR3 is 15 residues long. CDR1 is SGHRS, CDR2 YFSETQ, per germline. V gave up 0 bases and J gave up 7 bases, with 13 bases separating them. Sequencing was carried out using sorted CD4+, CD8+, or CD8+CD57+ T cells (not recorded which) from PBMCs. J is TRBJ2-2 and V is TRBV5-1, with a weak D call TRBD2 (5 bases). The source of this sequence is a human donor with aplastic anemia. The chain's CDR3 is CASSLAARAGGELFF. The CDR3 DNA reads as TGCGCCAGCAGCTTGGCGGCAAGGGCGGGCGGGGAGCTGTTTTTT.